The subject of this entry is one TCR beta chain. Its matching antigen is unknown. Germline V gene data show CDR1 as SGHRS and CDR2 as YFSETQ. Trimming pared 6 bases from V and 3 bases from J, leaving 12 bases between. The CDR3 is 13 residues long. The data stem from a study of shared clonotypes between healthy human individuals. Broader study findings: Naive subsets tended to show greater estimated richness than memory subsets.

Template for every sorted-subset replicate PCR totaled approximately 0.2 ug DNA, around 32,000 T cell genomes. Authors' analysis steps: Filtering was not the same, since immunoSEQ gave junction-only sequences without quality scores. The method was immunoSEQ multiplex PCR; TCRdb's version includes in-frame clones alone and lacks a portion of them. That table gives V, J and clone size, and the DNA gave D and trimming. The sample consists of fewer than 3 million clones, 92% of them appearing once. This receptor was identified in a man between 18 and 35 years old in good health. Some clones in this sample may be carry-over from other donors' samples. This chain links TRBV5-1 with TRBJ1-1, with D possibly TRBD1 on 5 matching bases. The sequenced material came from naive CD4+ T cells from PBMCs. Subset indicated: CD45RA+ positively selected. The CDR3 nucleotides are TGCGCCAGCACCCCAGGGTGGGACACTGAAGCTTTCTTT. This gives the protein CASTPGWDTEAFF. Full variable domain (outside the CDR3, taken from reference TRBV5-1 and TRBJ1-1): KAGVTQTPRYLIKTRGQQVTLSCSPISGHRSVSWYQQTPGQGLQFLFEYFSETQRNKGNFPGRFSGRQFSNSRSEMNVSTLELGDSALYLCASTPGWDTEAFFGQGTRLTVV.